The TCR beta chain under discussion was sequenced for a study of OX40 agonist ivuxolimab in advanced cancers. Study background: Partial responses were achieved by three patients: one hepatocellular carcinoma, two cutaneous melanoma.

This table comes from immunoSEQ multiplex PCR, and its TCRdb copy is limited to in-frame clones, with some not included. In the table there are some 73,000 clones, about nine tenths of which are singletons. Trimming took 4 bases from V and 0 from J, leaving 10 bases between them. The CDR3 totals 15 residues. The germline CDR1 and CDR2 sequences are MNHNS and SASEGT. The chain has TRBV6-1 and TRBJ2-1; D unresolved. The receptor was derived from an adult with an advanced solid tumor such as melanoma, head and neck, liver or kidney cancer. Sequences were derived from CD4+ or CD8+ T cells sorted from blood, sampled in a trial of the OX40 agonist ivuxolimab. The CDR3 spells CASSVKLLSYNEQFF. The CDR3 DNA reads as TGTGCCAGCAGTGTAAAGTTGCTCTCCTACAATGAGCAGTTCTTC.